A single sample gave rise to the 30 T cell receptor beta chains below, sequenced in a study of blood T cells in healthy people across ages. The use of a sample-barcoded 5' primer and a J-beta primer mix characterized a second PCR of 7 to 11 cycles. TCRdb re-called the 5' RACE reads through MiXCR, storing one row per CDR3 protein. The data hold about 690,000 distinct CDR3 sequences, with approximately 40% observed a single time. The sample taken for sequencing was blood. These TCRs come from a man older than 75 in good health.

The table lists this clonotype with a few counts. The genes are TRBV24-1 and TRBJ2-1; weak D call: TRBD2 (6 bases). Germline V gene data show CDR1 as KGHDR and CDR2 as SFDVKD. This CDR3 has 16 amino acids. The V and J ends lost 5 bases and 0 bases respectively, with 13 bases between them. The CDR3, as DNA: TGTGCCACCAGTGGTACGGGAGAGAGCTCCTACAATGAGCAGTTCTTC. This translates into CATSGTGESSYNEQFF.

The chain combines TRBV4-2 with TRBJ2-5, with TRBD2 matching over 8 bases. Losses at the gene ends were 1 base for V and 5 bases for J; bases not matched to a gene: 12. From germline, CDR1 is LGHNA and CDR2 YNFKEQ. The length of the CDR3 is 17 residues. CDR3 nucleotides: TGTGCCAGCAGCCAAGGGCCCGGGGGGGCCTTCGATGAGACCCAGTACTTC. Its protein is CASSQGPGGAFDETQYF.

The chain recombines TRBV20-1 with TRBJ2-7; D not resolved. The ends were cut back, 1 base at V and 2 bases at J, with 9 bases in the middle. CDR3 size: 13 residues. CDR1 and CDR2 from the germline V gene are DFQATT and SNEGSKA (reference sequence). CDR3 residues: CSARGDDTYEQYF. For the CDR3, the DNA is TGCAGTGCTAGAGGCGATGACACCTACGAGCAGTACTTC.

This clonotype turned up a few times. The chain combines TRBV27 with TRBJ2-1, with 10 nucleotides matching TRBD1. Unmatched junction bases numbered 13, after V lost 7 bases and J lost 4 bases. Germline-derived CDR1 and CDR2 are MNHEY and SMNVEV (reference sequence). This CDR3 comprises 17 residues. CDR3 sequence: CASTIYGTGQGYNEQFF. The CDR3 nucleotides are TGTGCCAGCACCATTTACGGAACGGGACAGGGGTACAATGAGCAGTTCTTC.

The rearrangement links TRBV27 to TRBJ2-1, with 10 bases lining up with TRBD2. Trimming cost V 0 bases and J 9 bases; bases outside gene matches: 11. The CDR3 is made up of 17 amino acids. The germline V gene has CDR1 MNHEY and CDR2 SMNVEV (reference sequence). CDR3 protein: CASSLSWLAGEWGEQFF. The CDR3 region has the DNA TGTGCCAGCAGTTTATCTTGGCTAGCGGGAGAGTGGGGTGAGCAGTTCTTC.

The CDR3: CASRPDSANTGELFF. CDR3 bases: TGTGCCAGCAGACCAGACTCCGCGAACACCGGGGAGCTGTTTTTT. The V gene is TRBV9, the J gene TRBJ2-2; no definite D call. Between the trimmed V and J ends, which lost 5 bases and 0 bases, there was a span of 11 bases. The length of the CDR3 is 15 residues. Per germline, CDR1 SGDLS and CDR2 YYNGEE. The full variable domain, completed using reference TRBV9 and TRBJ2-2, is DSGVTQTPKHLITATGQRVTLRCSPRSGDLSVYWYQQSLDQGLQFLIQYYNGEERAKGNILERFSAQQFPDLHSELNLSSLELGDSALYFCASRPDSANTGELFFGEGSRLTVL.

With regard to this clonotype: At one boundary the junction diverges from the germline segment, which might be a read error. The chain employs TRBV4-1 and TRBJ2-3; no clear D. The germline V gene has CDR1 MGHRA and CDR2 YSYEKL. CDR3 size: 13 residues. CDR3: CASRRIEADTQYF. The CDR3 nucleotides read TGTGCCAGCAGACGGATCGAGGCAGATACGCAGTATTTT.

The chain uses TRBV27 and TRBJ2-7, with 9 nucleotides matching TRBD1. Trimming cost V 6 bases and J 2 bases; bases outside gene matches: 8. Germline V lookup: CDR1 MNHEY, CDR2 SMNVEV (reference sequence). This CDR3 is built from 15 residues. CDR3 bases: TGTGCCAGCAGGTACCGGGACAGGGTACCCTACGAGCAGTACTTC. Translating gives CASRYRDRVPYEQYF.

The chain joins TRBV6-5 to TRBJ2-7; either TRBD1 or TRBD2 may supply D (5 bases each). The J call is doubtful: the DNA matches TRBJ2-5 better. There are 15 residues in the CDR3. Per the germline V gene, CDR1 is MNHEY and CDR2 is SVGAGI. CDR3 amino acids: CASSPIGTPPETQYF. The DNA for the CDR3 is TGTGCCAGCAGTCCCATCGGGACCCCGCCAGAGACCCAGTACTTC.

This clonotype was detected only a few times. The chain links TRBV9 to TRBJ1-1; TRBD1 might be the D (5 bases). Looked up from germline, CDR1 is SGDLS and CDR2 is YYNGEE. V lost 0 bases and J lost 2, with 11 bases in between. There are 15 residues in the CDR3. As DNA, the CDR3 is TGTGCCAGCAGCGTAGAACCAGGACATAACACTGAAGCTTTCTTT. It yields the protein CASSVEPGHNTEAFF. The full variable domain, in which reference TRBV9 and TRBJ1-1 provide the parts outside the CDR3, is DSGVTQTPKHLITATGQRVTLRCSPRSGDLSVYWYQQSLDQGLQFLIQYYNGEERAKGNILERFSAQQFPDLHSELNLSSLELGDSALYFCASSVEPGHNTEAFFGQGTRLTVV.

This clonotype was detected only a few times. This sequence joins TRBV7-2 and TRBJ2-4, with 15 bases identical to TRBD2. Germline lookup yields CDR1 SGHTA and CDR2 FQGNSA. The J segment lost 7 bases and the V segment lost 4 bases, leaving 8 bases of the junction unmatched. CDR3 size: 17 residues. The CDR3 reads CASSSGLAGGIGNIQYF. As DNA, the CDR3 is TGTGCCAGCAGCTCGGGACTAGCGGGAGGAATCGGGAACATTCAGTACTTC.

This clonotype has only a few counts. The genes are TRBV20-1 and TRBJ2-7, with TRBD2 matching over 14 bases. Germline CDR1 DFQATT, CDR2 SNEGSKA (reference sequence). The junction had 11 bases not matched to a gene; V was cut back by 3 bases and J by 4 bases. This CDR3 is built from 17 residues. CDR3 residues: CSASNRLAGGSLYEQYF. The CDR3 DNA sequence: TGCAGTGCTAGTAACAGACTAGCGGGAGGGTCGCTATACGAGCAGTACTTC.

This chain uses TRBV9 with TRBJ2-5; weak D call: TRBD1 (6 bases). CDR1 is SGDLS and CDR2 is YYNGEE in the germline V gene. Trimming left V 4 bases short and J 4 bases short, with 17 bases between. The CDR3 extends over 15 amino acids. The CDR3 DNA sequence: TGTGCCAGCAGCCCCAGCAGGGGTGTGGGAGAGACCCAGTACTTC. Translated, it gives CASSPSRGVGETQYF.

This chain links TRBV7-2 with TRBJ2-1; possible D gene TRBD2, 7 bases. Trimming cost V 5 bases and J 6 bases, with 17 bases left between them. CDR3 length equals 15 residues. Germline values: CDR1 SGHTA, CDR2 FQGNSA. The DNA of the CDR3 is TGTGCCAGCAGCCAGGCAGGCGGGGGCCTCAATGAGCAGTTCTTC. It codes for CASSQAGGGLNEQFF.

This clonotype was seen a few times. The V gene is TRBV27, the J gene TRBJ1-1; D ambiguous. CDR1 and CDR2 (germline): MNHEY, SMNVEV (reference sequence). V was clipped by 1 base and J by 0 bases, with 6 bases between them. The CDR3 loop spans 14 amino acids. CDR3 in amino acids: CASSLFGMNTEAFF. DNA of the CDR3: TGTGCCAGCAGTTTATTTGGGATGAACACTGAAGCTTTCTTT.

For this clonotype: The junction departs from the called germline gene at one end, perhaps through a read error. This chain connects TRBV4-2 to TRBJ2-3, with D maybe TRBD2 (5 bases). The CDR3 consists of 17 residues. CDR1 is LGHNA and CDR2 is YNFKEQ in the germline V gene. The CDR3 here is CVSSPVGLALSTDTQYF. CDR3 nucleotide sequence: TGTGTCAGCAGCCCAGTAGGGCTAGCCCTTAGCACAGATACGCAGTATTTT.

This chain connects TRBV20-1 to TRBJ1-5; D gene ambiguous. Germline CDR1 is DFQATT and CDR2 is SNEGSKA (reference sequence). The CDR3 contains 13 residues. Trimming took 4 bases from V and 1 from J, leaving 8 bases between them. In DNA, the CDR3 is TGCAGTGCTACGTTTGTGAGCAATCAGCCCCAGCATTTT. Its protein is CSATFVSNQPQHF.

The table lists this clonotype with a few counts. This chain connects TRBV25-1 to TRBJ2-4; D is ambiguous. The DNA end is a closer match to TRBJ2-7, so the J assignment may be wrong. The CDR3 has 13 residues. Germline V CDR1 and CDR2: MGHDK, SYGVNS. CDR3 coding DNA: TGTGCCAGCAGTACGGGCCACCAAGGCGAGCAGTACTTC. Its translation: CASSTGHQGEQYF.

This rearrangement joins TRBV5-6 to TRBJ1-6, with D possibly TRBD1 on 5 matching bases. V dropped 1 base and J dropped 3 bases, with 11 bases sitting between them. Germline-derived CDR1 and CDR2 are SGHDT and YYEEEE. The CDR3 is 16 residues long. CDR3: CASSLFSQVYNSPLHF. CDR3 coding DNA: TGTGCCAGCAGCTTGTTTTCACAGGTCTATAATTCACCCCTCCACTTT.

The chain combines TRBV7-8 with TRBJ2-5; 7 bases agree with TRBD1. The V segment lost 5 bases and the J segment 5 bases; nucleotides outside the gene matches: 14. CDR3 length: 16 residues. Looked up from germline, CDR1 is SGHVS and CDR2 is FQNEAQ. The DNA of the CDR3 is TGTGCCAGCAGCCAGCCGCCCACAGGGGCCTTGGAGACCCAGTACTTC. This translates into CASSQPPTGALETQYF.

The rearrangement links TRBV6-5 to TRBJ1-4; no clear D. Germline V CDR1 and CDR2: MNHEY, SVGAGI. The length of the CDR3 is 15 residues. V lost 2 bases, J lost 4 bases, and 11 bases lay in between. The CDR3: CASSYATRSNEKLFF. CDR3 bases: TGTGCCAGCAGTTACGCGACTCGGAGTAATGAAAAACTGTTTTTT.

This clonotype was seen a handful of times. This sequence joins TRBV6-6 and TRBJ1-2; D possibly corresponds to TRBD1 (5 bases). Trimming cost V 4 bases and J 6 bases, with 21 bases left between them. Germline V gene lookup returns CDR1 MNHNY and CDR2 SVGAGI (reference sequence). CDR3 length: 16 residues. Here the CDR3 reads CASSSQTVRLGHGYTF. The CDR3 nucleotides read TGTGCCAGCAGTTCCCAGACAGTCAGGCTAGGTCATGGCTACACCTTC.

This clonotype was seen only a few times. The chain joins TRBV2 to TRBJ1-4, with 7 positions matching TRBD1. Looked up from germline, CDR1 is SNHLY and CDR2 is FYNNEI. This CDR3 contains 14 residues. The V segment lost 7 bases and the J segment 2 bases; nucleotides outside the gene matches: 4. The CDR3, as DNA: TGTGCCAGCAACCTGGACAGGACTAATGAAAAACTGTTTTTT. This codes for CASNLDRTNEKLFF. Complete variable domain (other parts from reference TRBV2 and TRBJ1-4): EPEVTQTPSHQVTQMGQEVILRCVPISNHLYFYWYRQILGQKVEFLVSFYNNEISEKSEIFDDQFSVERPDGSNFTLKIRSTKLEDSAMYFCASNLDRTNEKLFFGSGTQLSVL.

This clonotype was seen a handful of times. The chain couples TRBV6-6 to TRBJ2-1; D might be TRBD1 (5 bases). The CDR3 is made up of 14 amino acids. Deletions cut 8 bases from V and 4 bases from J, with 15 bases between. Germline V gene sequence: CDR1 MNHNY, CDR2 SVGAGI (reference sequence). CDR3: CASVGQGRYNEQFF. CDR3 DNA: TGTGCCAGCGTTGGGCAGGGAAGGTACAATGAGCAGTTCTTC.

Of note for this clonotype: A much bigger clone sits one base away, suggesting this may be a read error. The V gene is TRBV7-2, the J gene TRBJ2-7; 8 bases line up with TRBD1. J was trimmed by 4 bases and V by 5 bases; bases with no gene match: 16. Germline CDR1 SGHTA, CDR2 FQGNSA. This CDR3 spans 17 amino acids. CDR3 sequence: CASSPRTGSNLIYEQYF. CDR3 coding DNA: TGTGCCAGCAGCCCCCGGACAGGGAGTAATTTAATTTACGAGCAGTACTTC. Using reference TRBV7-2 and TRBJ2-7 for the parts outside the CDR3, the full variable domain is GAGVSQSPSNKVTEKGKDVELRCDPISGHTALYWYRQSLGQGLEFLIYFQGNSAPDKSGLPSDRFSAERTGGSVSTLTIQRTQQEDSAVYLCASSPRTGSNLIYEQYFGPGTRLTVT.

This chain uses TRBV6-6 with TRBJ1-3; D gene ambiguous. CDR3 length equals 15 residues. The germline CDR1 and CDR2 sequences are MNHNY and SVGAGI (reference sequence). The V end lost 4 bases, the J end lost 0 bases, and 10 bases lay between the germline ends. CDR3 region: CASSSKSGSGNTIYF. The CDR3 DNA follows: TGTGCCAGCAGTTCCAAGAGTGGCTCTGGAAACACCATATATTTT.

In DNA, the CDR3 is TGCGCCAGCAGCCAATTTAGCGGGACAAACACCGGGGAGCTGTTTTTT. It encodes CASSQFSGTNTGELFF. The J gene is TRBJ2-2, the V gene TRBV4-3; 8 bases agree with TRBD2. V was pared by 2 bases and J by 2 bases, with 4 bases of the junction left unmatched. Per germline, CDR1 LGHNA and CDR2 YSLEER. CDR3 length equals 16 residues.

The V and J genes are TRBV30 and TRBJ1-2, with D perhaps TRBD1 (5 bases). V lost 3 bases and J lost 4, with 9 bases in between. Looked up from germline, CDR1 is GTSNPN and CDR2 is SVGIG (reference sequence). This CDR3 spans 12 amino acids. The CDR3, as DNA: TGTGCCTGGAGCGGGGCAGCCTATGGCTACACCTTC. The encoded protein is CAWSGAAYGYTF.

This clonotype turned up a few times. The V gene is TRBV4-2, the J gene TRBJ2-7; TRBD2 agrees at 9 bases. The J segment lost 2 bases and the V segment lost 4 bases, leaving 6 bases of the junction unmatched. This CDR3 has 15 residues. CDR1 is LGHNA and CDR2 is YNFKEQ in the germline V gene. CDR3 bases: TGTGCCAGCAGCCGGGAACTAGCGGGCCCCTACGAGCAGTACTTC. It translates to CASSRELAGPYEQYF.

About this clonotype: At one end the junction does not follow the germline gene, possibly because of a read error. The V and J genes are TRBV7-7 and TRBJ2-5, with D unresolved. In germline, CDR1 is SSHAT, CDR2 FNYEAQ (reference sequence). This CDR3 comprises 15 residues. The CDR3 spells CASSLSGIVQETQYF. The CDR3 nucleotides read TGTGCTAGCAGCTTGTCTGGGATTGTCCAAGAGACCCAGTACTTC.